This T cell receptor beta chain was sequenced in a study of cytomegalovirus exposure and HLA in healthy donors. The overall study: Sequencing of about 179 million T cells in an earlier analysis found around 100 million unique TCR beta sequences.

Vbeta (60) and Jbeta (13) primers were used in the PCR. The method was immunoSEQ multiplex PCR; TCRdb's version includes in-frame clones alone and lacks a portion of them. The sample carries more than 75,000 clones, about four fifths recorded once. Study conclusions and caveats: Reports showed the classifier diagnosing cytomegalovirus status with high specificity and sensitivity. An analysis was carried out at a later point. It showed that HLA-associated TCR beta chains were more clonally expanded than equally common non-associated chains.

In germline, CDR1 is MNHEY, CDR2 SMNVEV (reference sequence). This CDR3 is 15 amino acids long. V lost 5 bases and J lost 2, with 15 bases in between. With regard to this clone: The antigen is unknown.

The material sequenced was PBMCs. This TCR came from a woman aged 40 to 49 in good health and CMV-seropositive. V and J are TRBV27 and TRBJ1-1, with a possible D match to TRBD1 (6 bases). CDR3 coding DNA: TGTGCCAGCAGTCCCGGCGGGGGGGGCAACACTGAAGCTTTCTTT. Translation: CASSPGGGGNTEAFF.